A single sample is the source of the 21 T cell receptor beta chains below, sequenced in a study of blood T cell repertoires in COVID-19 (dated by TCRdb to the early 2020s). The method was the immunoSEQ multiplex PCR assay. TCRdb retrieved this table from immuneACCESS and kept in-frame rearrangements only. Not all clones are present; in checked studies, unresolved V genes account for under half, and no reason is known for the remainder. The sample table holds 83,000 or so clones, of which roughly four fifths were seen once. The ten biggest clones cover roughly a fifth of the sample. Source material: peripheral blood. The source of these receptors is a human donor in a cohort sampled during active COVID-19.

The rearrangement uses TRBV5-1 and TRBJ1-1; 8 positions match TRBD1. The CDR3 length is 13 residues. Germline-derived CDR1 and CDR2 are SGHRS and YFSETQ. J gave up 8 bases and V 0 bases, and 3 bases lay outside the gene matches. The CDR3 coding sequence is TGCGCCAGCAGCTTGGGACGGACAGGGGAAGCTTTCTTT. This translates into CASSLGRTGEAFF.

This clone was picked up one time. The chain is built from TRBV24-1 and TRBJ2-5; D may be TRBD1 (6 bases). V was shortened by 6 bases and J by 2 bases, with 24 bases between the two germline ends. Germline CDR1 and CDR2: KGHDR and SFDVKD. The CDR3 length is 18 residues. In DNA, the CDR3 is TGTGCCACCAGTCTCGGAACTGGACAGACCCCTTTTCAAGAGACCCAGTACTTC. The encoded protein is CATSLGTGQTPFQETQYF.

This clone was detected once. Written as DNA, the CDR3 is TGTGCCAGCAGCGTTGGAGGGATAGGCTACGAGCAGTACTTC. Translation: CASSVGGIGYEQYF. This sequence joins TRBV9 and TRBJ2-7; D is possibly TRBD2 (6 bases). CDR1 SGDLS and CDR2 YYNGEE come from the germline V gene. The length of the CDR3 is 14 residues. Trimming removed 2 bases at V and 3 bases at J, with 12 bases between.

The V call is TRBV7-2, the J call TRBJ2-3, with 7 nucleotides matching TRBD2. V shed 11 bases and J 0 bases; nucleotides not matched to a gene: 8. Looked up from germline, CDR1 is SGHTA and CDR2 is FQGNSA. The length of the CDR3 is 14 residues. CDR3 amino acids: CAGGGLTSTDTQYF. DNA for the CDR3: TGTGCCGGGGGAGGGCTTACCAGCACAGATACGCAGTATTTT.

V is TRBV7-9 and J is TRBJ1-1; possible D gene TRBD1, 5 bases. V lost 4 bases, J lost 0 bases, and 9 bases lay in between. This CDR3 contains 14 residues. Germline V gene lookup returns CDR1 SEHNR and CDR2 FQNEAQ (reference sequence). The CDR3 coding sequence is TGTGCCAGCAGCTCAAGGGGCATGAACACTGAAGCTTTCTTT. Amino acids: CASSSRGMNTEAFF.

V is TRBV15 and J is TRBJ2-6; D is unresolved. The ends were cut back, 6 bases at V and 1 base at J, with 7 bases in the middle. The CDR3 sequence is 14 residues long. CDR1 and CDR2 from the germline V gene are LNHNV and YYDKDF (reference sequence). The CDR3 nucleotides are TGTGCCACCAGGGCTAGGTCTGGGGCCAACGTCCTGACTTTC. This codes for CATRARSGANVLTF. Looking up the rest from reference TRBV15 and TRBJ2-6 gives the full variable domain: DAMVIQNPRYQVTQFGKPVTLSCSQTLNHNVMYWYQQKSSQAPKLLFHYYDKDFNNEADTPDNFQSRRPNTSFCFLDIRSPGLGDTAMYLCATRARSGANVLTFGAGSRLTVL.

V gene TRBV9 combines with J gene TRBJ1-6; 8 nucleotides align to TRBD1. V shed 2 bases and J 11 bases; nucleotides not matched to a gene: 3. Germline CDR1 reads SGDLS; CDR2 reads YYNGEE. CDR3 size: 13 residues. Here the CDR3 reads CASSVRTGPPLHF. As DNA, the CDR3 is TGTGCCAGCAGCGTGAGGACAGGGCCACCCCTCCACTTT.

The J gene is TRBJ2-3, the V gene TRBV5-4; 13 bases are shared with TRBD2. This CDR3 is built from 15 residues. After removal of 5 bases from V and 3 bases from J, the junction contained 3 bases not matched to a gene. In germline, CDR1 is SGHNT, CDR2 YYREEE (reference sequence). DNA of the CDR3: TGTGCCAGCAGGATGACTAGCGGGGGGACAGATACGCAGTATTTT. Protein: CASRMTSGGTDTQYF.

The chain uses TRBV3-1 (or the pseudogene TRBV3-2) and TRBJ1-1, with 7 positions matching TRBD1. V lost 0 bases to trimming and J lost 10 bases; unmatched junction nucleotides: 5. This CDR3 is built from 13 residues. Germline CDR1 and CDR2: LGHDT and YNNKEL (reference sequence). The CDR3 DNA reads as TGTGCCAGCAGCCAAGATGGCAGACAGGGAGCTTTCTTT. It specifies CASSQDGRQGAFF.

The chain couples TRBV9 to TRBJ1-3; the D is unclear. The CDR3 spans 15 residues. In germline, CDR1 is SGDLS, CDR2 YYNGEE. Trimming shortened V by 0 bases and J by 3 bases, and 10 bases separated the two germline ends. CDR3 nucleotide sequence: TGTGCCAGCAGCGTAGACCGGGGAGGTGGAAACACCATATATTTT. This sequence encodes CASSVDRGGGNTIYF.

The rearrangement links TRBV10-1 to TRBJ2-3; 8 bases map to TRBD2. Germline loops: CDR1 WNHNN, CDR2 SYGVQD (reference sequence). With V trimmed by 1 base and J by 0 bases, 3 bases remained unmatched. The CDR3 runs 16 residues. CDR3 DNA: TGCGCCAGCAGTGAGTTTGTAGCGGGGAGCACAGATACGCAGTATTTT. This gives the protein CASSEFVAGSTDTQYF.

The chain couples TRBV4-2 to TRBJ2-3; 8 bases are a match to TRBD2. Losses at the gene ends were 4 bases for V and 2 bases for J; bases not matched to a gene: 8. This CDR3 has 16 residues. The V gene's germline CDR1 is LGHNA and CDR2 YNFKEQ. The CDR3: CASSPGAGGFTDTQYF. As DNA, the CDR3 is TGTGCCAGCAGCCCTGGGGCGGGGGGATTCACAGATACGCAGTATTTT.

J is TRBJ1-2 and V is TRBV5-1; 8 bases line up with TRBD1. This CDR3 contains 13 residues. Trimming removed 2 bases from V and 6 bases from J; junction bases left unmatched: 3. Germline V gene data show CDR1 as SGHRS and CDR2 as YFSETQ. The CDR3 bases are TGCGCCAGCAGCTTACAGGGGGTGGATGGCTACACCTTC. Residues: CASSLQGVDGYTF.

V is TRBV5-1 and J is TRBJ1-4; TRBD1 matches 9 bases. V lost 4 bases, J lost 6 bases, and 13 bases stayed unmatched. The CDR3 is 17 amino acids. Germline loops: CDR1 SGHRS, CDR2 YFSETQ. This CDR3 is CASSHVPGQGGDEKLFF. CDR3 nucleotide sequence: TGCGCCAGCAGCCACGTCCCGGGACAGGGCGGGGATGAAAAACTGTTTTTT.

The genes are TRBV19 and TRBJ1-3; tentative D call: TRBD1 (5 bases). In germline, CDR1 is LNHDA, CDR2 SQIVND (reference sequence). V was pared by 7 bases and J by 4 bases, with 14 bases between. The CDR3 sequence is 14 residues long. The CDR3 DNA reads TGTGCCAGTACCCGGTCAGGGCGAGGAAACACCATATATTTT. Encoded protein: CASTRSGRGNTIYF.

The sample holds a few counts of this clone. The J gene is TRBJ2-1, the V gene TRBV7-6; maybe TRBD1 (6 bases). V was trimmed by 4 bases and J by 5 bases, leaving 12 bases between them. Per the germline V gene, CDR1 is SGHVS and CDR2 is FNYEAQ. The length of the CDR3 is 14 residues. The CDR3 here is CASSSMTGHNEQFF. The CDR3 region has the DNA TGTGCCAGCAGCTCGATGACAGGCCACAATGAGCAGTTCTTC.

This clone was picked up a small number of times. V gene TRBV5-4 combines with J gene TRBJ1-2; D not resolved. V gave up 4 bases and J gave up 6 bases, with 16 bases separating them. Germline-derived CDR1 and CDR2 are SGHNT and YYREEE (reference sequence). The CDR3 contains 14 residues. This chain's CDR3 is CASSPPGGLDGYTF. The CDR3, as DNA: TGTGCCAGCAGCCCCCCAGGTGGGTTAGATGGCTACACCTTC.

The V call is TRBV18, the J call TRBJ2-5; TRBD1 matches at 9 bases. The V segment lost 3 bases and the J segment 5 bases; nucleotides outside the gene matches: 13. CDR1 and CDR2 (germline): KGHSH, LQKENI. This CDR3 comprises 17 residues. The CDR3 spells CASSPGPGQGLGETQYF. DNA of the CDR3: TGTGCCAGCTCACCGGGACCGGGACAGGGTCTTGGGGAGACCCAGTACTTC.

The chain carries TRBV10-1 and TRBJ1-4; 7 bases agree with TRBD1. The CDR3 covers 14 residues. Germline values: CDR1 WNHNN, CDR2 SYGVQD (reference sequence). The junction had 3 bases not matched to a gene; V was cut back by 6 bases and J by 2 bases. The CDR3 here is CASRPTGTNEKLFF. CDR3 nucleotides: TGCGCCAGCAGGCCGACAGGGACTAATGAAAAACTGTTTTTT.

In this sample, this clone turned up once. The chain links TRBV5-5 to TRBJ1-5; 8 nucleotides agree with TRBD1. Germline values: CDR1 SGHKS, CDR2 YYEKEE (reference sequence). With V trimmed by 4 bases and J by 7 bases, 7 bases remained unmatched. The CDR3 runs to 14 residues. CDR3 amino acids: CASSAQGAQQPQHF. DNA of the CDR3: TGTGCCAGCAGCGCCCAGGGGGCGCAGCAGCCCCAGCATTTT.

This clone was observed a single time. This rearrangement joins TRBV5-4 to TRBJ2-3; 15 bases fit TRBD2. The CDR3 contains 17 residues. Germline V gene sequence: CDR1 SGHNT, CDR2 YYREEE (reference sequence). The trim removed 4 bases at V and 0 bases at J, leaving 3 bases unmatched. CDR3 coding DNA: TGTGCCAGCAGCCGAGGACTAGCGGGGGGGAGCACAGATACGCAGTATTTT. It is translated as CASSRGLAGGSTDTQYF.